The 21 T cell receptor beta chains below come from one sample, sequenced in a study of cytomegalovirus exposure and HLA in healthy donors. Vbeta (60) and Jbeta (13) primers were used in the PCR. The data were produced by immunoSEQ multiplex PCR, yet TCRdb's version contains in-frame clones alone and is incomplete. This table holds under 200,000 clones, less than 80% found once. Sequencing was performed on PBMCs. The receptor source for this set is a man aged 40-49 years in good health and CMV-seronegative.

The chain recombines TRBV11-2 with TRBJ2-1; 8 nucleotides line up with TRBD2. CDR3 length equals 16 residues. J gave up 9 bases and V 1 base, and 11 bases lay outside the gene matches. From germline, CDR1 is SGHAT and CDR2 FQNNGV. CDR3 nucleotides: TGTGCCAGCAGCTTAGTTTTCGCCGGGAGGGGGGGTGAGCAGTTCTTC. Translated: CASSLVFAGRGGEQFF.

The chain employs TRBV4-3 and TRBJ2-7; unclear D gene. Germline CDR1 is LGHNA and CDR2 is YSLEER. The CDR3 has 13 amino acids. V was clipped by 3 bases and J by 6 bases, with 12 bases between them. CDR3 nucleotide sequence: TGCGCCAGCAGCCAGCCACCCCACATCGAGCAGTACTTC. It codes for CASSQPPHIEQYF.

The chain joins TRBV27 to TRBJ2-5, with 7 bases lining up with TRBD2. The closer fit of TRBJ2-7 to the DNA end suggests the J call may be wrong. Looked up from germline, CDR1 is MNHEY and CDR2 is SMNVEV (reference sequence). The CDR3 runs 13 residues. CDR3 bases: TGTGCCAGCAGTTGGGCTAGCGGTTACGAGCAGTACTTC. This encodes CASSWASGYEQYF.

This clone was counted a few times. The CDR3 loop reads CAILSGQSYEQYF. The CDR3 nucleotides are TGTGCCATCCTAAGCGGCCAAAGCTACGAGCAGTACTTC. This chain connects TRBV2 to TRBJ2-7; D might be TRBD2 (5 bases). This CDR3 comprises 13 residues. Looked up from germline, CDR1 is SNHLY and CDR2 is FYNNEI. V lost 10 bases and J lost 3, with 16 bases in between.

J is TRBJ2-1 and V is TRBV5-1; D not resolved. Trimming cost V 1 base and J 2 bases, with 10 bases left between them. Germline assignment: CDR1 SGHRS and CDR2 YFSETQ. The CDR3 covers 15 residues. The CDR3: CASSLNGSPYNEQFF. The CDR3, as DNA: TGCGCCAGCAGCTTGAACGGGTCTCCCTACAATGAGCAGTTCTTC.

V usage is TRBV28 and J usage is TRBJ1-3; TRBD1 aligns across 8 bases. The length of the CDR3 is 15 residues. With V trimmed by 6 bases and J by 7 bases, 11 bases remained unmatched. From germline, CDR1 is MDHEN and CDR2 SYDVKM. CDR3 DNA sequence: TGTGCCAGCAGATCTACCGGGACAGGCAGGAACACCATATATTTT. Its translation: CASRSTGTGRNTIYF.

The rearrangement uses TRBV5-1 and TRBJ1-6; 8 bases are shared with TRBD1. V was pared by 0 bases and J by 7 bases, with 0 bases of the junction left unmatched. CDR3 size: 14 residues. From germline, CDR1 is SGHRS and CDR2 YFSETQ. This CDR3 is CASSLGDRNSPLHF. In nucleotides, the CDR3 is TGCGCCAGCAGCTTGGGGGACAGGAATTCACCCCTCCACTTT.

The chain joins TRBV28 to TRBJ2-2, with D unclear. V lost 5 bases, J lost 7 bases, and 8 bases lay in between. This CDR3 region has 12 residues. CDR1 and CDR2 (germline): MDHEN, SYDVKM. DNA of the CDR3: TGTGCCAGCAGTCTTCTAGTCGGGGAGCTGTTTTTT. Its translation: CASSLLVGELFF.

This sequence joins TRBV13 and TRBJ2-7; 10 bases are a match to TRBD2. Germline CDR1 reads PRHDT; CDR2 reads FYEKMQ (reference sequence). CDR3 length: 14 residues. V gave up 5 bases and J gave up 4 bases; unmatched junction bases: 5. The CDR3 DNA reads TGTGCCAGCAGCAAACTAGCGGGAACATACGAGCAGTACTTC. This translates into CASSKLAGTYEQYF.

The gene calls are TRBV11-3 and TRBJ2-2, with TRBD1 as a possible D gene (5 bases). This CDR3 has 15 residues. Trimming left V 1 base short and J 6 bases short, with 12 bases between. Germline V gene lookup returns CDR1 SGHNT and CDR2 YENEEA. In DNA, the CDR3 is TGTGCCAGCAGCTTAGGGGCCAGGGTTGCCGGGGAGCTGTTTTTT. It is translated as CASSLGARVAGELFF.

The rearrangement uses TRBV28 and TRBJ1-1; D is perhaps TRBD1 (5 bases). The CDR3 loop spans 17 amino acids. Trimming stripped 5 bases from V and 1 base from J, with 20 bases between. Germline V lookup: CDR1 MDHEN, CDR2 SYDVKM. In DNA form, the CDR3 reads TGTGCCAGCAGTCTTAGGGGAATGACGGCCCCGAACACTGAAGCTTTCTTT. Translated, it gives CASSLRGMTAPNTEAFF.

This clone was detected once. The chain joins TRBV4-1 to TRBJ2-3, with 13 bases identical to TRBD2. There are 15 residues in the CDR3. Trimming at V came to 1 base and at J to 5 bases, leaving 0 bases not matched to a gene. From germline, CDR1 is MGHRA and CDR2 YSYEKL. Here the CDR3 DNA reads TGCGCCAGCAGCCAAGGACTAGCGGGGGGAGATACGCAGTATTTT. Translated: CASSQGLAGGDTQYF.

This clone was picked up a small number of times. The chain links TRBV5-3 to TRBJ2-2, with TRBD2 matching 16 bases. TRBV5-3 is an ORF; its function is uncertain. This CDR3 is 19 amino acids long. Germline trimming cut 0 bases from V and 2 bases from J; bases unmatched to any gene: 4. The CDR3, as DNA: TGTGCCAGAAGCTTGGGAGGGACTAGCGGGAGGGCCAACACCGGGGAGCTGTTTTTT. Its translation: CARSLGGTSGRANTGELFF.

This clone was seen more than once but under ten times. The chain joins TRBV28 to TRBJ2-5; D is uncertain. The CDR3 consists of 12 residues. CDR1 and CDR2 from the germline V gene are MDHEN and SYDVKM. Trimming pared 3 bases from V and 8 bases from J, leaving 10 bases between. CDR3 sequence reads: CASSFERSTQYF. The CDR3, as DNA: TGTGCCAGCAGTTTTGAGAGGTCCACCCAGTACTTC.

This clone was detected only once. The rearrangement links TRBV6-5 to TRBJ1-5, with D possibly matching TRBD1 (6 bases). The germline V and J ends were trimmed by 6 bases and 11 bases, with 23 bases remaining between them. The CDR3 sequence is 15 residues long. Germline loops: CDR1 MNHEY, CDR2 SVGAGI. The CDR3 nucleotides are TGTGCCAGCAGCCCGGTCCCAGGGGCCACGGAGTCCCAGCATTTT. It translates to CASSPVPGATESQHF.

This clone was seen only a few times. This rearrangement joins TRBV6-5 to TRBJ1-2, with D possibly matching TRBD1 (6 bases). The V gene lost 6 bases and the J gene lost 6 bases, with 11 bases spanning the gap. Per germline, CDR1 MNHEY and CDR2 SVGAGI. This CDR3 has 12 residues. CDR3 bases: TGTGCCAGCAGACAGGGAAAAGATGGCTACACCTTC. Protein sequence: CASRQGKDGYTF.

The chain is built from TRBV25-1 and TRBJ2-1; D is undetermined. The V end was cut by 3 bases, the J end by 1 base, with 7 bases between. This CDR3 has 14 residues. Germline V gene lookup returns CDR1 MGHDK and CDR2 SYGVNS. CDR3 in amino acids: CASSDPISYNEQFF. Written as DNA, the CDR3 is TGTGCCAGCAGTGACCCCATTTCCTACAATGAGCAGTTCTTC. The full variable domain, its missing parts supplied by reference TRBV25-1 and TRBJ2-1, is EADIYQTPRYLVIGTGKKITLECSQTMGHDKMYWYQQDPGMELHLIHYSYGVNSTEKGDLSSESTVSRIRTEHFPLTLESARPSHTSQYLCASSDPISYNEQFFGPGTRLTVL.

The chain recombines TRBV28 with TRBJ2-7, with D unclear. V lost 8 bases and J 3 bases, leaving 11 bases between the germline ends. The CDR3 covers 12 residues. The germline V gene has CDR1 MDHEN and CDR2 SYDVKM. CDR3 sequence (DNA): TGTGCCAGCCGAAACACGTACTACGAGCAGTACTTC. Encoded protein: CASRNTYYEQYF. Full variable domain (rest looked up from reference TRBV28 and TRBJ2-7): DVKVTQSSRYLVKRTGEKVFLECVQDMDHENMFWYRQDPGLGLRLIYFSYDVKMKEKGDIPEGYSVSREKKERFSLILESASTNQTSMYLCASRNTYYEQYFGPGTRLTVT.

The chain has TRBV28 and TRBJ1-4, with D possibly TRBD1 on 6 matching bases. The CDR3 runs 13 residues. Looked up from germline, CDR1 is MDHEN and CDR2 is SYDVKM. V was clipped by 7 bases and J by 4 bases, with 10 bases between them. The CDR3 sequence: CASIGQRNEKLFF. CDR3 DNA sequence: TGTGCCAGCATCGGACAGCGTAATGAAAAACTGTTTTTT.

The chain couples TRBV5-6 to TRBJ2-2, with TRBD2 matching 8 bases. The CDR3 runs 15 residues. CDR1 SGHDT and CDR2 YYEEEE come from the germline V gene. After removal of 5 bases from V and 6 bases from J, the junction contained 9 bases not matched to a gene. CDR3 nucleotide sequence: TGTGCCAGCAGACCTGAAAGCGGGAGATCCGGGGAGCTGTTTTTT. This sequence encodes CASRPESGRSGELFF.

This clone was seen just once. The chain joins TRBV23-1 to TRBJ2-5; a weak D match, TRBD1 (6 bases). TRBV23-1 counts as an open reading frame of uncertain function. This CDR3 contains 14 residues. The ends were cut back, 4 bases at V and 0 bases at J, with 9 bases in the middle. CDR3 sequence reads: CASSPGTHQETQYF. The CDR3 DNA follows: TGCGCCAGCAGTCCCGGGACACACCAAGAGACCCAGTACTTC.